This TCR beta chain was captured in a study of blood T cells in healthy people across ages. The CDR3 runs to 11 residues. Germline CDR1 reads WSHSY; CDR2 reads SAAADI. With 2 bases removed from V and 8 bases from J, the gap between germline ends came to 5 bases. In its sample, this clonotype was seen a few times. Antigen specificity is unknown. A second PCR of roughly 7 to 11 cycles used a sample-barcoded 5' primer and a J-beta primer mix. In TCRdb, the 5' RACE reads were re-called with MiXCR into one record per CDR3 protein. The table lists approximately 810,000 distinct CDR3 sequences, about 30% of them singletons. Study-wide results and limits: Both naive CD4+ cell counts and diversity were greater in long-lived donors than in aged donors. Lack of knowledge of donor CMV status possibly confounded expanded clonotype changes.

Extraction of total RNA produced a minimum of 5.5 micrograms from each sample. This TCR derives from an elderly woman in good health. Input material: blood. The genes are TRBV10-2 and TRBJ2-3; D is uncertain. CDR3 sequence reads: CASSELSTQYF. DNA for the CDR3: TGCGCCAGCAGTGAGCTCTCTACGCAGTATTTT.